A single sample gave rise to the 13 T cell receptor beta chains below, sequenced in a study of cytomegalovirus exposure and HLA in healthy donors. PCR primers comprised 60 Vbeta and 13 Jbeta primers. Measured with immunoSEQ multiplex PCR; TCRdb has only the in-frame clones, and not every one. This sample has about 85,000 clones, with 65% to 75% found just once. Sequencing used PBMCs. The receptor set was obtained from a man aged 25-45 years in good health and CMV-seronegative.

The chain carries TRBV30 and TRBJ1-3, with 7 positions matching TRBD1. The germline V gene has CDR1 GTSNPN and CDR2 SVGIG (reference sequence). The V gene end was trimmed by 1 base and the J gene end by 3 bases; junction bases not matched to a gene: 6. The CDR3 spans 15 residues. DNA for the CDR3: TGTGCCTGGAGTGACAGGGGATTGCGTGGAAACACCATATATTTT. Amino acid sequence: CAWSDRGLRGNTIYF.

This clone has just a few counts. The chain uses TRBV27 and TRBJ1-4; D is unresolved. Germline V gene data show CDR1 as MNHEY and CDR2 as SMNVEV (reference sequence). Trimming took 3 bases from V and 8 from J, leaving 7 bases between them. There are 12 residues in the CDR3. The CDR3 nucleotides are TGTGCCAGCAGTTTTGATGGCGAAAAACTGTTTTTT. Translating it yields CASSFDGEKLFF.

The rearrangement joins TRBV6-5 to TRBJ1-2, with 9 bases aligning to TRBD1. The CDR3 has 14 amino acids. CDR1 and CDR2 (germline): MNHEY, SVGAGI. V gave up 7 bases and J gave up 7 bases; unmatched junction bases: 10. The CDR3 is CASTLGGQGVGYTF. The DNA of the CDR3 is TGTGCCAGCACCCTGGGGGGACAGGGAGTTGGCTACACCTTC.

This clone was recorded once. The chain combines TRBV27 with TRBJ2-7; D is possibly TRBD2 (6 bases). The CDR3 covers 13 residues. Germline lookup yields CDR1 MNHEY and CDR2 SMNVEV (reference sequence). V lost 6 bases, J lost 3 bases, and 12 bases lay in between. CDR3 in DNA: TGTGCCAGCAGCCCGGTGGGACTCTACGAGCAGTACTTC. Residues: CASSPVGLYEQYF.

The chain joins TRBV7-2 to TRBJ1-2; TRBD1 might be the D (5 bases). The CDR3 has 16 residues. Trimming removed 1 base at V and 3 bases at J, with 15 bases between. CDR1 and CDR2 from the germline V gene are SGHTA and FQGNSA. CDR3 amino acids: CASSLGGRVSDYGYTF. The CDR3 DNA reads TGTGCCAGCAGCTTAGGGGGCAGGGTGTCTGACTATGGCTACACCTTC.

This chain joins TRBV10-1 and TRBJ2-1; D remains unclear. Germline CDR1 and CDR2: WNHNN and SYGVQD (reference sequence). This CDR3 has 14 amino acids. V dropped 2 bases and J dropped 12 bases, with 17 bases sitting between them. The CDR3 bases are TGCGCCAGCAGTGAGCCATCCTCTCTGGGCCGGCAGTTCTTC. This sequence encodes CASSEPSSLGRQFF.

This clone was detected a few times. This chain uses TRBV5-6 with TRBJ1-1; 7 bases are a match to TRBD1. Germline assignment: CDR1 SGHDT and CDR2 YYEEEE. The CDR3 totals 15 residues. Germline trimming cut 4 bases from V and 1 base from J; bases unmatched to any gene: 7. The CDR3 region is CASSETGEGNTEAFF. The CDR3 coding sequence is TGTGCCAGCAGCGAAACAGGGGAAGGGAACACTGAAGCTTTCTTT.

This chain connects TRBV14 to TRBJ2-7; TRBD2 is a possible D gene (5 bases). Germline CDR1 is SGHDN and CDR2 is FVKESK. With 4 bases removed from V and 5 bases from J, the gap between germline ends came to 21 bases. This CDR3 has 16 amino acids. The CDR3 protein is CASSPIGEGSANEQYF. In DNA, the CDR3 is TGTGCCAGCAGCCCCATCGGTGAGGGTTCCGCTAACGAGCAGTACTTC.

The chain has TRBV10-3 and TRBJ1-6; D ambiguous. Trimming removed 6 bases from V and 9 bases from J, with 15 bases in between. The CDR3 contains 14 residues. Germline loops: CDR1 ENHRY, CDR2 SYGVKD. The CDR3 DNA reads as TGTGCCATCAGGCAGGCCCTCCTGCGTTCACCCCTCCACTTT. Its protein is CAIRQALLRSPLHF.

Note on this clone: Other DNA sequences in the sample encode the same CDR3. The rearrangement uses TRBV4-3 and TRBJ2-5; perhaps TRBD2 as D (7 bases). Trimming pared 0 bases from V and 5 bases from J, leaving 10 bases between. Germline assignment: CDR1 LGHNA and CDR2 YSLEER. CDR3 length equals 14 residues. Here the CDR3 reads CASSQESGGETQYF. The DNA of the CDR3 is TGCGCCAGCAGCCAAGAATCGGGGGGCGAGACCCAGTACTTC.

This clone was recorded only once. The chain carries TRBV29-1 and TRBJ1-1; D is possibly TRBD1 (5 bases). The CDR3 is 14 residues long. Trimming took 7 bases from V and 0 from J, leaving 15 bases between them. CDR1 is SQVTM, CDR2 ANQGSEA, per germline. CDR3 residues: CSGVGGVMNTEAFF. Written as DNA, the CDR3 is TGCAGCGGCGTGGGGGGGGTCATGAACACTGAAGCTTTCTTT.

The V gene is TRBV10-3, the J gene TRBJ1-1; no definite D call. CDR1 ENHRY and CDR2 SYGVKD come from the germline V gene. The CDR3 has 13 amino acids. V was shortened by 3 bases and J by 1 base, with 6 bases between the two germline ends. In DNA, the CDR3 is TGTGCCATCAGTGATGGCAGGAACACTGAAGCTTTCTTT. It translates to CAISDGRNTEAFF.

This rearrangement joins TRBV2 to TRBJ1-5, with D possibly TRBD1 on 6 matching bases. In germline, CDR1 is SNHLY, CDR2 FYNNEI. The CDR3 has 14 residues. V was shortened by 8 bases and J by 2 bases, with 13 bases between the two germline ends. As DNA, the CDR3 is TGTGCCAGCGGGAACAGGGAAGGCAATCAGCCCCAGCATTTT. This sequence encodes CASGNREGNQPQHF.